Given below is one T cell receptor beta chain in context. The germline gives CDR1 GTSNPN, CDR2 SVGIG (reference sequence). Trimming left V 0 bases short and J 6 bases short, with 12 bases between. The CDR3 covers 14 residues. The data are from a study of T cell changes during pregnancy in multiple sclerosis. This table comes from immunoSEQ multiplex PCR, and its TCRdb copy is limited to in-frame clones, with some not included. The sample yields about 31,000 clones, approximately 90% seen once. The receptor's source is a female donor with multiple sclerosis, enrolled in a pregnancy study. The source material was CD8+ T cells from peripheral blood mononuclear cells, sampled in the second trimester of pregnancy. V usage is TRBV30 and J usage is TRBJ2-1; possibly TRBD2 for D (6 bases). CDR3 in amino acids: CAWSVSRETNEQFF. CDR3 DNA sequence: TGTGCCTGGAGTGTTTCCCGGGAGACCAATGAGCAGTTCTTC.